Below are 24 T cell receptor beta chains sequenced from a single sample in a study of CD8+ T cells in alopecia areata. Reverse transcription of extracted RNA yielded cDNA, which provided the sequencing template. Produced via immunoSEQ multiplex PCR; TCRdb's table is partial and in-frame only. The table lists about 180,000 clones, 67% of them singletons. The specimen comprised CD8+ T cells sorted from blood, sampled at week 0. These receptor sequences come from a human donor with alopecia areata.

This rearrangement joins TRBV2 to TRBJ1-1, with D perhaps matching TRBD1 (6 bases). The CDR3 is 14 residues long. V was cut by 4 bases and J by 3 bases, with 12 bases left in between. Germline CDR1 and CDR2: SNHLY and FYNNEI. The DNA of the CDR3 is TGTGCCAGCAGTGTCGGGAAGGGGGACACTGAAGCTTTCTTT. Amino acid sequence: CASSVGKGDTEAFF.

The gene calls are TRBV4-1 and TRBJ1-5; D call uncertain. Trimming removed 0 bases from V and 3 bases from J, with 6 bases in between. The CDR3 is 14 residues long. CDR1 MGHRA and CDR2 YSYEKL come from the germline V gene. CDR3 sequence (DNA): TGCGCCAGCAGCCAAGAAGGGAACAATCAGCCCCAGCATTTT. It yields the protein CASSQEGNNQPQHF.

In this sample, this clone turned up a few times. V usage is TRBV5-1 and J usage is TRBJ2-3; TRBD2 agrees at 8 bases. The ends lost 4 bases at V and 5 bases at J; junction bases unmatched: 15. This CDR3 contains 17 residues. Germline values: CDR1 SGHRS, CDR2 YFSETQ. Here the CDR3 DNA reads TGCGCCAGCAGCACACGGGGGGGGCCCCCTTTAGGAGATACGCAGTATTTT. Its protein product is CASSTRGGPPLGDTQYF.

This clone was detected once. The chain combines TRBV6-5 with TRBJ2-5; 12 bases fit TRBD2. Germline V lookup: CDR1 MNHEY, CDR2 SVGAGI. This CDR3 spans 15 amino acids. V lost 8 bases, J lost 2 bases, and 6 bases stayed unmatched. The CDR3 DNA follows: TGTGCCAGCGGTCTAGCGGGGGGGACGCAAGAGACCCAGTACTTC. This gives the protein CASGLAGGTQETQYF.

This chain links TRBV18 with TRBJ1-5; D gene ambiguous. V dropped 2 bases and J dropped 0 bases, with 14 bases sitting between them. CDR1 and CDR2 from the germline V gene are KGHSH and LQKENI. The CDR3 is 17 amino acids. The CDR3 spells CASSPDSWADSNQPQHF. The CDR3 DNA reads TGTGCCAGCTCACCAGATTCGTGGGCAGATAGCAATCAGCCCCAGCATTTT.

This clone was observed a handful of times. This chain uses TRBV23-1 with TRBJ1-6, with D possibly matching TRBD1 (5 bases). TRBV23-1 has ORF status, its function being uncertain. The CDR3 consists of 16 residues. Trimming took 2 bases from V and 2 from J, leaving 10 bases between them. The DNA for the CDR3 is TGCGCCAGCAGTCAACCCGGGGACCCCTATAATTCACCCCTCCACTTT. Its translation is CASSQPGDPYNSPLHF.

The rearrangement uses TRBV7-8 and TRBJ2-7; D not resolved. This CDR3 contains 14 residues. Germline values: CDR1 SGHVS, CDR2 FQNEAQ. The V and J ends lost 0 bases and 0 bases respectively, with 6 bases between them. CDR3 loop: CASSLAQVSYEQYF. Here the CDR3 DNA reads TGTGCCAGCAGCTTAGCTCAAGTCTCCTACGAGCAGTACTTC.

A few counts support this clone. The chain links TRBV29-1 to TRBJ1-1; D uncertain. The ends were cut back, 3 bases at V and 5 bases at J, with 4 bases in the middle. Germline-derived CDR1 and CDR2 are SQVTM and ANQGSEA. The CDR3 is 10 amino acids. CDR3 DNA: TGCAGCGTTGAGGGGACTGAAGCTTTCTTT. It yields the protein CSVEGTEAFF.

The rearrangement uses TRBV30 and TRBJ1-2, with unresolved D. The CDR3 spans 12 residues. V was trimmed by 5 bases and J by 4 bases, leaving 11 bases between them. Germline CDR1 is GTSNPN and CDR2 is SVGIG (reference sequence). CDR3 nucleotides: TGTGCCTGGGAGAAAGGAGGCTATGGCTACACCTTC. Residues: CAWEKGGYGYTF.

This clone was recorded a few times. The CDR3 is CASSISWDEQFF. The CDR3 region has the DNA TGTGCCAGTAGTATATCGTGGGATGAGCAGTTCTTC. The rearrangement uses TRBV19 and TRBJ2-1; no clear D gene. Germline assignment: CDR1 LNHDA and CDR2 SQIVND (reference sequence). The germline V and J ends were trimmed by 2 bases and 8 bases, with 7 bases remaining between them. This CDR3 has 12 amino acids.

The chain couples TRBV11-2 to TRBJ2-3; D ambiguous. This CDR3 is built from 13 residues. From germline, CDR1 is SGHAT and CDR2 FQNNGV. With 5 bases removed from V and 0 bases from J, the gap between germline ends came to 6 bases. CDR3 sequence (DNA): TGTGCCAGCAGCCGCGGAAGCACAGATACGCAGTATTTT. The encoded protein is CASSRGSTDTQYF.

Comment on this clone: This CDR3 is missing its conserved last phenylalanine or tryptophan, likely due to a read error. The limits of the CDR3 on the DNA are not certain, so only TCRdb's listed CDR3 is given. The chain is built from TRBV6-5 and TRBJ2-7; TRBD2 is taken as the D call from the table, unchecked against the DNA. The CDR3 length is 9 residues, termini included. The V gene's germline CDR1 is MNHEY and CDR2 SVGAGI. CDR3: CASSYPTVS.

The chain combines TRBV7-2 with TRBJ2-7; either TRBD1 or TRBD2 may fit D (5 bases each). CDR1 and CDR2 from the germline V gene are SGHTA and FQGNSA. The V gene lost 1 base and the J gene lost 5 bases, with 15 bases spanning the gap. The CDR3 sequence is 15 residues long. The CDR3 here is CASSLEGRGGNEQYF. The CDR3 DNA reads TGTGCCAGCAGCTTAGAGGGGAGAGGTGGCAACGAGCAGTACTTC.

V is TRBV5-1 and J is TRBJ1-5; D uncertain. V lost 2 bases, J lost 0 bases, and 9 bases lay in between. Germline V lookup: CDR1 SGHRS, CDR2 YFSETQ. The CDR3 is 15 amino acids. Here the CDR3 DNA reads TGCGCCAGCAGCTTCGAGGGATATAGCAATCAGCCCCAGCATTTT. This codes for CASSFEGYSNQPQHF. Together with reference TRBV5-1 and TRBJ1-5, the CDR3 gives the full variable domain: KAGVTQTPRYLIKTRGQQVTLSCSPISGHRSVSWYQQTPGQGLQFLFEYFSETQRNKGNFPGRFSGRQFSNSRSEMNVSTLELGDSALYLCASSFEGYSNQPQHFGDGTRLSIL.

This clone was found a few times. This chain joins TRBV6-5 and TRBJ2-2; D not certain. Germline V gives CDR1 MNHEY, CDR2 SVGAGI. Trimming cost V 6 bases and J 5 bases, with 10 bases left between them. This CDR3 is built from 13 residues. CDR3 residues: CASSPTTTGELFF. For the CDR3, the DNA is TGTGCCAGCAGCCCAACAACAACCGGGGAGCTGTTTTTT.

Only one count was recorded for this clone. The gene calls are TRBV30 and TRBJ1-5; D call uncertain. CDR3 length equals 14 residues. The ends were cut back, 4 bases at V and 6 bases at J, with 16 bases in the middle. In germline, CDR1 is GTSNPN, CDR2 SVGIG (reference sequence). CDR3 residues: CAWTGPGDLQPQHF. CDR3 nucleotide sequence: TGTGCCTGGACCGGTCCCGGGGATCTTCAGCCCCAGCATTTT. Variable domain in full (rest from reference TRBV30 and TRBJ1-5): SQTIHQWPATLVQPVGSPLSLECTVEGTSNPNLYWYRQAAGRGLQLLFYSVGIGQISSEVPQNLSASRPQDRQFILSSKKLLLSDSGFYLCAWTGPGDLQPQHFGDGTRLSIL.

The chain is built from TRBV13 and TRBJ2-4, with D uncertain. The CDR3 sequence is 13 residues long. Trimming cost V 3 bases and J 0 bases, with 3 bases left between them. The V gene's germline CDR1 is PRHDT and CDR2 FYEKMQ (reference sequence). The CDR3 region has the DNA TGTGCCAGCAGCTTGAGAGCCAAAAACATTCAGTACTTC. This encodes CASSLRAKNIQYF.

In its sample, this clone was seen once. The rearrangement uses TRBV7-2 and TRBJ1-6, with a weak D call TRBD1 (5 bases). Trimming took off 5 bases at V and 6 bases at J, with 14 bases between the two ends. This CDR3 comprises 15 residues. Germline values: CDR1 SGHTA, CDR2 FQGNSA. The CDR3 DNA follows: TGTGCCAGCAGCCCCAATCCTGGGGGTAATTCACCCCTCCACTTT. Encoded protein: CASSPNPGGNSPLHF. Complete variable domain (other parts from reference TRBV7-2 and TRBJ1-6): GAGVSQSPSNKVTEKGKDVELRCDPISGHTALYWYRQSLGQGLEFLIYFQGNSAPDKSGLPSDRFSAERTGGSVSTLTIQRTQQEDSAVYLCASSPNPGGNSPLHFGNGTRLTVT.

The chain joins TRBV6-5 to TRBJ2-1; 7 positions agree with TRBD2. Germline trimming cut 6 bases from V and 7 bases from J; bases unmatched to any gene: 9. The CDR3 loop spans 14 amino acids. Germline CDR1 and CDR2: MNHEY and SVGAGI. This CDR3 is CASSRGGRPNEQFF. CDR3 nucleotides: TGTGCCAGCAGCCGCGGGGGACGGCCGAATGAGCAGTTCTTC.

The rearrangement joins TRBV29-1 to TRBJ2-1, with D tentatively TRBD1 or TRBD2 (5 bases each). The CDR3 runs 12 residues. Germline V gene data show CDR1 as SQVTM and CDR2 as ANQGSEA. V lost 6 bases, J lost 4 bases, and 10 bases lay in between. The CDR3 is CSVDGTYNEQFF. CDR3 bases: TGCAGCGTCGACGGGACGTACAATGAGCAGTTCTTC.

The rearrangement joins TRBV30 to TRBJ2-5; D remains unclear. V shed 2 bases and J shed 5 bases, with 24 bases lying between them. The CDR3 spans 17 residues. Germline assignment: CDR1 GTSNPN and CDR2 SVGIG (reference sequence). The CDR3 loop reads CAWSKGLASYLGETQYF. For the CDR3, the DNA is TGTGCCTGGAGTAAGGGATTAGCCAGCTACCTTGGGGAGACCCAGTACTTC.

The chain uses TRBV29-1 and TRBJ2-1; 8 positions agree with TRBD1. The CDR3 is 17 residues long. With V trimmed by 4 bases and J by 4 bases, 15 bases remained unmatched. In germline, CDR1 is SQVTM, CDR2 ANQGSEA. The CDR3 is CSVALKGYRGFYNEQFF. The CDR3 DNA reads TGCAGCGTTGCACTTAAAGGGTACAGGGGGTTTTACAATGAGCAGTTCTTC.

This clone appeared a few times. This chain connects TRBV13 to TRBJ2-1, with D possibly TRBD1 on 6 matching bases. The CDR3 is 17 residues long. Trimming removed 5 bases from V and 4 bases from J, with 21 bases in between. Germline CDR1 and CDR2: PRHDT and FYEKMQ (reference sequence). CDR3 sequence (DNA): TGTGCCAGCAGCCTTGGGACAATGGTCCCCGGGTACAATGAGCAGTTCTTC. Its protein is CASSLGTMVPGYNEQFF.

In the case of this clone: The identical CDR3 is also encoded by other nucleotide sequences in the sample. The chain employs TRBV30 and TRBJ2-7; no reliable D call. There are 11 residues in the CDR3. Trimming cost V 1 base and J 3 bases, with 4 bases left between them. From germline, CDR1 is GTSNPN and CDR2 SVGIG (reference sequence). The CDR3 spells CAWSGYYEQYF. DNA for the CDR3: TGTGCCTGGAGTGGATACTACGAGCAGTACTTC.